This entry lists 15 T cell receptor beta chains sequenced from one sample in a study of shared clonotypes between healthy human individuals. Here immunoSEQ multiplex PCR was the method, and the copy in TCRdb shows in-frame clones only, minus some. Here the sample spans about 1,500,000 clones, roughly 96% being singletons. Sequenced input: naive CD4+ T cells sorted from blood. Described subset: CD45RA+ positively selected. The receptors shown here come from a man aged 25 to 40 in good health.

This clone was recorded once. This chain uses TRBV11-2 with TRBJ2-3, with D possibly TRBD1 on 5 matching bases. Trimming removed 3 bases at V and 4 bases at J, with 8 bases between. The germline V gene encodes CDR1 SGHAT and CDR2 FQNNGV. The CDR3 sequence is 13 residues long. The CDR3 loop is CASSFSGPDTQYF. Written as DNA, the CDR3 is TGTGCCAGCAGCTTTTCAGGGCCAGATACGCAGTATTTT.

The gene calls are TRBV6-5 and TRBJ2-7; unclear D gene. With 5 bases removed from V and 1 base from J, the gap between germline ends came to 9 bases. Germline V gene data show CDR1 as MNHEY and CDR2 as SVGAGI. The CDR3 has 13 residues. The CDR3 DNA sequence: TGTGCCAGCAGTCAGGCAGGATCCTACGAGCAGTACTTC. Protein sequence: CASSQAGSYEQYF.

This chain joins TRBV11-2 and TRBJ2-1; D may correspond to TRBD1 or TRBD2 (5 bases each). Trimming cost V 6 bases and J 8 bases, with 20 bases left between them. CDR3 length: 15 residues. CDR1 SGHAT and CDR2 FQNNGV come from the germline V gene. CDR3 protein: CASRLGLSVRDEQFF. The CDR3 bases are TGTGCCAGCAGGTTGGGGCTTAGCGTCCGGGATGAGCAGTTCTTC.

V and J are TRBV10-2 and TRBJ2-3; perhaps TRBD2 as D (5 bases). Germline V gene lookup returns CDR1 WSHSY and CDR2 SAAADI. CDR3 length: 12 residues. V was pared by 3 bases and J by 8 bases, with 9 bases between. As DNA, the CDR3 is TGCGCCAGCAGTGATGTAGCGATTACGCAGTATTTT. Encoded protein: CASSDVAITQYF.

The V gene is TRBV5-1, the J gene TRBJ2-7; D is possibly TRBD1 (6 bases). Germline V gene data show CDR1 as SGHRS and CDR2 as YFSETQ. The CDR3 covers 15 residues. The V gene lost 0 bases and the J gene lost 2 bases, with 12 bases spanning the gap. The CDR3 DNA reads TGCGCCAGCAGCTTGGTGGGACATTCCCCCTACGAGCAGTACTTC. Encoded protein: CASSLVGHSPYEQYF.

V is TRBV28 and J is TRBJ1-4; D unresolved. There are 12 residues in the CDR3. CDR1 and CDR2 from the germline V gene are MDHEN and SYDVKM. V lost 2 bases to trimming and J lost 7 bases, with 5 bases between them. The CDR3 nucleotides are TGTGCCAGCAGTTTACAGACTGAAAAACTGTTTTTT. As protein: CASSLQTEKLFF.

The chain couples TRBV28 to TRBJ1-3; possible D gene TRBD1, 6 bases. CDR3 length: 18 residues. Germline V gene lookup returns CDR1 MDHEN and CDR2 SYDVKM. With 3 bases removed from V and 4 bases from J, the gap between germline ends came to 22 bases. CDR3 DNA sequence: TGTGCCAGCAGTTTCCCCCTGACAGGAGGAGTGGGGGGAAACACCATATATTTT. Amino acid sequence: CASSFPLTGGVGGNTIYF.

This chain links TRBV5-4 with TRBJ2-3, with D possibly being TRBD1 or TRBD2 (5 bases each). Germline V CDR1 and CDR2: SGHNT, YYREEE (reference sequence). V was trimmed by 2 bases and J by 0 bases, leaving 13 bases between them. The CDR3 contains 16 residues. CDR3: CASSFRSGPSTDTQYF. The CDR3, as DNA: TGTGCCAGCAGCTTTAGATCGGGGCCTAGCACAGATACGCAGTATTTT.

V gene TRBV9 combines with J gene TRBJ2-7; D is uncertain. The V gene lost 4 bases and the J gene lost 2 bases, with 13 bases spanning the gap. Germline V gene data show CDR1 as SGDLS and CDR2 as YYNGEE. The CDR3 covers 14 residues. The CDR3 protein is CASSPSTAAYEQYF. The DNA for the CDR3 is TGTGCCAGCAGCCCAAGCACGGCGGCCTACGAGCAGTACTTC.

The chain recombines TRBV7-8 with TRBJ2-5; D could derive from TRBD1 or TRBD2 (5 bases each). V was shortened by 5 bases and J by 5 bases, with 12 bases between the two germline ends. The CDR3 totals 13 residues. Per germline, CDR1 SGHVS and CDR2 FQNEAQ. Here the CDR3 reads CASSPRGPETQYF. In DNA, the CDR3 is TGTGCCAGCAGCCCCCGGGGCCCCGAGACCCAGTACTTC.

This chain joins TRBV9 and TRBJ2-1; the match to TRBD2 covers 11 bases. The CDR3 contains 16 residues. Looked up from germline, CDR1 is SGDLS and CDR2 is YYNGEE. V gave up 4 bases and J gave up 5 bases; unmatched junction bases: 8. CDR3 residues: CASSFMLAGGHNEQFF. The CDR3 DNA follows: TGTGCCAGCAGCTTTATGCTAGCGGGAGGTCACAATGAGCAGTTCTTC.

The chain uses TRBV29-1 and TRBJ1-1, with 8 bases that match TRBD1. The CDR3 sequence is 13 residues long. Germline-derived CDR1 and CDR2 are SQVTM and ANQGSEA. The junction had 8 bases not matched to a gene; V was cut back by 7 bases and J by 4 bases. The CDR3 reads CSGAQGGGTEAFF. The CDR3 coding sequence is TGCAGCGGAGCACAGGGGGGCGGCACTGAAGCTTTCTTT.

The gene calls are TRBV7-9 and TRBJ2-5, with no clear D. Germline CDR1 and CDR2: SEHNR and FQNEAQ (reference sequence). CDR3 size: 14 residues. V lost 1 base and J 2 bases, leaving 8 bases between the germline ends. CDR3 bases: TGTGCCAGCAGCTTAGGGTCCGTTCAAGAGACCCAGTACTTC. Amino acids: CASSLGSVQETQYF.

This clone appeared a single time. The chain couples TRBV5-1 to TRBJ1-5, with 7 bases fitting TRBD1. This CDR3 has 15 residues. Germline trimming cut 0 bases from V and 4 bases from J; bases unmatched to any gene: 4. Germline V gene sequence: CDR1 SGHRS, CDR2 YFSETQ. Written as DNA, the CDR3 is TGCGCCAGCAGCTTGGAGGGACAGTTTAATCAGCCCCAGCATTTT. Its protein is CASSLEGQFNQPQHF.

The chain couples TRBV28 to TRBJ2-3; no reliable D call. Looked up from germline, CDR1 is MDHEN and CDR2 is SYDVKM. The V end lost 6 bases, the J end lost 2 bases, and 12 bases lay between the germline ends. The CDR3 spans 14 residues. DNA for the CDR3: TGTGCCAGCAGCGCAGGAAGTTTCACAGATACGCAGTATTTT. This codes for CASSAGSFTDTQYF.